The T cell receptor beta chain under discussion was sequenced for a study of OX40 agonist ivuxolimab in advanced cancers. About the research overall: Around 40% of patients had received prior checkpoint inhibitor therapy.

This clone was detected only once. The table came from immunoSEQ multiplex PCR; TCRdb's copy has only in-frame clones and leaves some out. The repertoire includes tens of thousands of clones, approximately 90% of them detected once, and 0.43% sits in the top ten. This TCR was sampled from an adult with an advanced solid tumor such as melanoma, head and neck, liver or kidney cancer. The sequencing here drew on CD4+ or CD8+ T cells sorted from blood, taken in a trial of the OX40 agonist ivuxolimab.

CDR3 in amino acids: CAWRGRERRNTIYF. In nucleotides, the CDR3 is TGTGCCTGGAGGGGCAGGGAAAGGCGAAACACCATATATTTT. The chain combines TRBV30 with TRBJ1-3, with D maybe TRBD1 (5 bases). Germline V lookup: CDR1 GTSNPN, CDR2 SVGIG (reference sequence). Trimming removed 3 bases from V and 5 bases from J, with 14 bases in between. CDR3 length: 14 residues.